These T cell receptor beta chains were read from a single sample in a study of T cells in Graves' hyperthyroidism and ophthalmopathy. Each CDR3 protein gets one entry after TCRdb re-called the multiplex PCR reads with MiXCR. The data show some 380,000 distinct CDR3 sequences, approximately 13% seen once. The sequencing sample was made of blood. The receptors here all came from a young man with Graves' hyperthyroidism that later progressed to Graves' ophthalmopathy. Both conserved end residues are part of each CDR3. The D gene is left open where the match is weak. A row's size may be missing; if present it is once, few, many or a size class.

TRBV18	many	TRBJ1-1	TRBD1	TGTGCCAGCTCACCACAGGGGGCGCGGGTGGCTGAAGCTTTCTTT	CASSPQGARVAEAFF
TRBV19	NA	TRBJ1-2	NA	TGTGCCAGTAGTAGGGGACACCTCAACTATGGCTACACCTTC	CASSRGHLNYGYTF
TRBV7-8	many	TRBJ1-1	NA	TGTGCCAGCAGCCGGGGCGTAGCTGAAGCTTTCTTT	CASSRGVAEAFF
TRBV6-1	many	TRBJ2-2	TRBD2	TGTGCCAGCAGGTGGTCTAGCGGGGGGGCCGGGGAGCTGTTTTTT	CASRWSSGGAGELFF
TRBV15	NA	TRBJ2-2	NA	TGTGCCACCAGCAGAGATAGGACTGCTTTCAACACCGGGGAGCTGTTTTTT	CATSRDRTAFNTGELFF
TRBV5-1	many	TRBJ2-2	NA	TGCGCCAGCAGCTTCAGACTATCTGGGGAGCTGTTTTTT	CASSFRLSGELFF
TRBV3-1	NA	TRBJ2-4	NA	TGTGCCAGCAGCCCGGGTCGAGCCAAAAACATTCAGTACTTC	CASSPGRAKNIQYF
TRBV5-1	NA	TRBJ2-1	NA	TGCGCCAGCAGCTTGACCAACAGGGAGCAGTTCTTC	CASSLTNREQFF
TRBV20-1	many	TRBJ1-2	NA	TGCAGTGCTAGTACGGGGATCTATGGCTACACCTTC	CSASTGIYGYTF
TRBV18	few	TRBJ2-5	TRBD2	TGTGCCAGCTCTCAAGGGAGGGGAAAAGAGACCCAGTACTTC	CASSQGRGKETQYF
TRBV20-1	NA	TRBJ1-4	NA	TGCAGTGCTAGAGATCGGAGGGGGGGGCGCCTAACTAATGAAAAACTGTTTTTT	CSARDRRGGRLTNEKLFF
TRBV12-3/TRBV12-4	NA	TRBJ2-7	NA	TGTGCCAGCAGTTTGACCTGGAACGAGCAGTACTTC	CASSLTWNEQYF
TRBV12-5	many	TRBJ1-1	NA	TGTGCTAGTGACCTGGGAACAGGTGAAGCTTTCTTT	CASDLGTGEAFF
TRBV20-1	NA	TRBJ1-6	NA	TGCAGTGCTAGAGAACCGACCGTTGGGAATTCACCCCTCCACTTT	CSAREPTVGNSPLHF
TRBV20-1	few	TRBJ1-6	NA	TGCAGTGCTAGAGTACAGGTCAGGTCACCCCTCCACTTT	CSARVQVRSPLHF
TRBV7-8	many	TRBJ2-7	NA	TGTGCCAGCAGCTTAGGAATCTTCTACGAGCAGTACTTC	CASSLGIFYEQYF
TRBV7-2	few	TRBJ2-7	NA	TGTGCCAGCAGACTCAGGGGGGGGTGGGAGCAGTACTTC	CASRLRGGWEQYF
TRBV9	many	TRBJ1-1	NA	TGTGCCAGCAGCCCGAGCTGGCACTTGAACACTGAAGCTTTCTTT	CASSPSWHLNTEAFF
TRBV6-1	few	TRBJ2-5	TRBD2	TGTGCCAGCAGTAGGACTAGATACCAAGAGACCCAGTACTTC	CASSRTRYQETQYF
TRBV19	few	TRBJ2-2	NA	TGTGCCAGTAGTATTGGGTCCGTCCTGAACACCGGGGAGCTGTTTTTT	CASSIGSVLNTGELFF
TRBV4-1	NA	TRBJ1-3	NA	TGCGCCAGCAGCCAAACAGGGTTTTCTGGAAACACCATATATTTT	CASSQTGFSGNTIYF
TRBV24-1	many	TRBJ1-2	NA	TGTGCCACCGAGGGGACCTATGGCTACACCTTC	CATEGTYGYTF
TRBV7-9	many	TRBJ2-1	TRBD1	TGTGCCAGCACCCTAGTAGGGGGCCATGAGCAGTTCTTC	CASTLVGGHEQFF
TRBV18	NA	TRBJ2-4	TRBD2	TGTGCCAGCTCAGATCTAGCGGGGGCGAACATTCAGTACTTC	CASSDLAGANIQYF
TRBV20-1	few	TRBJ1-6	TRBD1	TGCAGTGCGAGAACAGGGGGCGCCCGGTCACCCCTCCACTTT	CSARTGGARSPLHF
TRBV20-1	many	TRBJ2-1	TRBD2	TGCAGTGCTACTTCGGGAGGTGAGCAGTTCTTC	CSATSGGEQFF
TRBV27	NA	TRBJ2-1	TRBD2	TGTGCCAGCAGTCCGCGACTAGCGTACTCCTACAATGAGCAGTTCTTC	CASSPRLAYSYNEQFF
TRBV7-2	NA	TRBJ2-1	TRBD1	TGTGCCAGCAGCACGTGGACAGGGGTGACCTACAATGAGCAGTTCTTC	CASSTWTGVTYNEQFF
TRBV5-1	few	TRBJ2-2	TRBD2	TGCGCCAGCAGCCGACTAGCGGGGGAAACCGGGGAGCTGTTTTTT	CASSRLAGETGELFF
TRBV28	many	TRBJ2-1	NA	TGTGCCAGCAGAGGGGCCCACGGGTTGTGGAACAATGAGCAGTTCTTC	CASRGAHGLWNNEQFF
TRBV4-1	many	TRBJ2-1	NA	TGCGCCAGCAGCCTAGACGGGTGGGGCAATGAGCAGTTCTTC	CASSLDGWGNEQFF
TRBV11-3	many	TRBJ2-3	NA	TGTGCCAGCAGCTTAGGGGCTGGGTGGGCTAGCAGAGATACGCAGTATTTT	CASSLGAGWASRDTQYF
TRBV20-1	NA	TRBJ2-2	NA	TGCAGTGCTAGAGATAGGAGGGGCGGGGAGCTGTTTTTT	CSARDRRGGELFF
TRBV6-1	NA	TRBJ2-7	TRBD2	TGTGCCAGCAGTGAAGCGCGGGGGGACGAGCAGTACTTC	CASSEARGDEQYF
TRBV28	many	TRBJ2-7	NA	TGTGCCAGTGGGACTTCTTTTGCCTACGAGCAGTACTTC	CASGTSFAYEQYF
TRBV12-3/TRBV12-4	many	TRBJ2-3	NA	TGTGCCAGCAGTTTCCCCGGGAAATACACAGATACGCAGTATTTT	CASSFPGKYTDTQYF
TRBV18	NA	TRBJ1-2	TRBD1	TGTGCCAGCTCACCGTTACAGGGGGCTGTTGGCTACACCTTC	CASSPLQGAVGYTF
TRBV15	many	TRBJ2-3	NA	TGTGCCACCAGCCGCGGGACTCCTCTAATCCGAGATACGCAGTATTTT	CATSRGTPLIRDTQYF
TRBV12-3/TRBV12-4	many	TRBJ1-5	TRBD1	TGTGCCAGCAGCCCATTACGGACAGGGGTAGGTCAGCCCCAGCATTTT	CASSPLRTGVGQPQHF
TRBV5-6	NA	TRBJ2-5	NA	TGTGCCAGCAGCGCTGGCGGGGGCCACCAAGAGACCCAGTACTTC	CASSAGGGHQETQYF
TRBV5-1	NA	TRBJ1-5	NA	TGCGCCAGCAGCTTGGACGGACCCTATAGCAATCAGCCCCAGCATTTT	CASSLDGPYSNQPQHF
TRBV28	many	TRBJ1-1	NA	TGTGCCAGCAGTTCGCGGGACCTAGGGTTGCAGAACACTGAAGCTTTCTTT	CASSSRDLGLQNTEAFF
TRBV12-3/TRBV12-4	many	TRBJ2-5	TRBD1	TGTGCCAGCAGTTTTCCTGGGACAGGGAAAGAGACCCAGTACTTC	CASSFPGTGKETQYF
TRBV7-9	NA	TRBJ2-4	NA	TGTGTCAGCAGCCACGGGACCTTGGGCGTCAAAAACATTCAGTACTTC	CVSSHGTLGVKNIQYF
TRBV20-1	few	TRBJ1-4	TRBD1	TGCAGTGCTAGAACAGGGGGCGTAACTAATGAAAAACTGTTTTTT	CSARTGGVTNEKLFF
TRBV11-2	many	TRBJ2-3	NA	TGTGCCAGCAGCTTAGTGGGTGGATCGCAGTATTTT	CASSLVGGSQYF
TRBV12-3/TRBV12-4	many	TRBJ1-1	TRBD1	TGTGCCAGCAATTATAGGGGGCGAGGACATGAAGCTTTCTTT	CASNYRGRGHEAFF
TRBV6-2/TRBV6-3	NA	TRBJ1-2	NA	TGTGCCAGCAGTTACCCTTTTGACAGACCACTTAACTATGGCTACACCTTC	CASSYPFDRPLNYGYTF
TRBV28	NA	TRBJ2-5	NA	TGTGCCAGCAGTTTACTGGCGGGGCTCGGGGAGACCCAGTACTTC	CASSLLAGLGETQYF
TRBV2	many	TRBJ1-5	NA	TGTGCCAGCAGTGAACGGGGTGGCAATCAGCCCCAGCATTTT	CASSERGGNQPQHF
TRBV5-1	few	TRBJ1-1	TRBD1	TGCGCCAGCAGCCAGGGGGACAACATGAACACTGAAGCTTTCTTT	CASSQGDNMNTEAFF